This paragraph covers one T cell receptor beta chain sequence. These data are taken from a study of blood T cell repertoires in COVID-19. As handled by the study authors: It was from reference gene primer amplification that nucleated cell counts were estimated. Assay: immunoSEQ multiplex PCR; the TCRdb copy retains only in-frame clones and omits some. That table furnishes V, J and clone size, whereas the DNA furnished D and trimming. The sample gives 85,000 to 120,000 clones, 76% of which show up once; 6% to 6.5% is in the top ten. The junction had 3 bases not matched to a gene; V was cut back by 3 bases and J by 3 bases. CDR3 length: 14 amino acids. Germline V gene data show CDR1 as SGHRS and CDR2 as YFSETQ.

This clonotype originated in an elderly man with COVID-19, enrolled during active disease. Sequenced sample: peripheral blood. The chain uses TRBV5-1 and TRBJ2-3; 8 bases match TRBD1. This CDR3 is CASSSGTGTDTQYF. DNA of the CDR3: TGCGCCAGCAGCTCCGGGACAGGTACAGATACGCAGTATTTT.